The rows below give T cell receptor beta chains drawn from one sample of a study of T cell clones after liver transplantation. TCRdb's copy holds only in-frame clones and misses some; the assay was immunoSEQ multiplex PCR. The top ten hold 0.45% to 0.65% of the sample, which has approximately 68,000 clones, about 80% seen once. Sequenced here: CD4+ T cells from blood, sampled before liver transplant. The receptors originated from a human donor who received a liver transplant. The CDR3 runs from the conserved cysteine through the conserved F or W. The D gene is left open where the match is weak.

cdr3_aa | d_call | v_call
CASSMIGSAGNTIYF | - | TRBV19
CASSLIAGEGNEQFF | TRBD2 | TRBV5-1
CSVVKDGGYGYTF | - | TRBV29-1
CASSDRITAFF | - | TRBV19
CASSLGGRLNTEAFF | - | TRBV7-6
CASSPIRGDLRGEQYF | - | TRBV27
CASSQGNGRAGETQYF | TRBD2 | TRBV4-1
CASGWRGEKLFF | - | TRBV27
CASSSAGPTDTQYF | - | TRBV7-6
CASRDGNRNYGYTF | - | TRBV6-5
CASSSGTSGTYNEQFF | TRBD2 | TRBV6-6
CASSSVRGGTYEQYF | - | TRBV28
CASSHGFTGPFF | - | TRBV27
CASSLFLGGTQETQYF | TRBD2 | TRBV11-2
CASSRHRGEQFF | TRBD1 | TRBV11-3
CASRTEAARGQPQHF | - | TRBV28
CASSRPGQGTNEQFF | TRBD1 | TRBV18
CASSFSGRGLGAKNIQYF | TRBD2 | TRBV7-2
CASSFAGANQPQHF | - | TRBV28
CASSLPGTGGDGGYTF | TRBD1 | TRBV28